The clone carrying this T cell receptor (beta chain) turned up a few times. The data stem from a study of T cells in Graves' hyperthyroidism and ophthalmopathy. TCR beta CDR3 regions were amplified from RNA. Researchers ran a first-round RT-PCR on the TCR CDR3 using the HTBI primer set. MiXCR, applied by TCRdb to the multiplex PCR reads, yields one record per CDR3 protein. The sample lists around 540,000 distinct CDR3 sequences, roughly 50% occurring once. The CDR3 spans 16 residues. Germline-derived CDR1 and CDR2 are ENHRY and SYGVKD. The J segment lost 4 bases and the V segment lost 10 bases, leaving 15 bases of the junction unmatched.

This chain uses TRBV10-3 with TRBJ1-2; 10 nucleotides line up with TRBD1. This receptor was identified in a woman under 30 with Graves' hyperthyroidism. The sequencing input was peripheral blood or thyroid tissue (not recorded which). In nucleotides, the CDR3 is TGTGCCAGCAGCATTGCCGGGACAGGGGCCCCCTATGGCTACACCTTC. It specifies CASSIAGTGAPYGYTF.